This TCR beta chain was documented in a study of control samples from healthy donors and cancer patients. The CDR3 length is 15 residues. Trimming removed 4 bases at V and 2 bases at J, with 15 bases between. The germline CDR1 and CDR2 sequences are MDHEN and SYDVKM. Only in-frame clones appear in the TCRdb table, and some are missing; sequencing was by immunoSEQ multiplex PCR. The repertoire holds over 150,000 clones, with approximately 93% as singletons. The gene calls are TRBV28 and TRBJ2-7, with D tentatively TRBD2 (6 bases). The sequenced sample consisted of blood. The origin of this receptor is a man aged 40-49 years in good health. CDR3 nucleotide sequence: TGTGCCAGCAGTTGGGGACCGGGGGAGACCTACGAGCAGTACTTC. Its translation is CASSWGPGETYEQYF. Full variable domain (missing parts from reference TRBV28 and TRBJ2-7): DVKVTQSSRYLVKRTGEKVFLECVQDMDHENMFWYRQDPGLGLRLIYFSYDVKMKEKGDIPEGYSVSREKKERFSLILESASTNQTSMYLCASSWGPGETYEQYFGPGTRLTVT.